These 13 T cell receptor beta chains were all obtained from the same sample, sequenced in a study of response to subunit inactivated influenza vaccine. One entry per CDR3 protein results from TCRdb running MiXCR on the RT-PCR reads. The sample has about 780,000 distinct CDR3 sequences, about a fifth seen once. Sample: PBMCs from blood, taken more than 4 days after vaccination. Receptor source: a man aged 50 to 59 who received an inactivated influenza vaccine.

The chain has TRBV7-2 and TRBJ2-6, with D perhaps TRBD1 (5 bases). The CDR3 is 17 residues long. Germline CDR1 reads SGHTA; CDR2 reads FQGNSA. Trimming removed 5 bases from V and 0 bases from J, with 14 bases in between. CDR3 coding DNA: TGTGCCAGCAGCCGTGAGACAGTTCGCTCTGGGGCCAACGTCCTGACTTTC. This translates into CASSRETVRSGANVLTF.

This chain connects TRBV29-1 to TRBJ2-3; possibly TRBD1 for D (5 bases). Trimming left V 7 bases short and J 4 bases short, with 15 bases between. CDR1 and CDR2 (germline): SQVTM, ANQGSEA. The CDR3 sequence is 13 residues long. CDR3 region: CSAWTPTADTQYF. The CDR3 DNA reads as TGCAGCGCATGGACACCCACGGCAGATACGCAGTATTTT.

This clonotype was found many times. The rearrangement links TRBV12-3 or TRBV12-4 to TRBJ1-1; no firm D call. V was shortened by 3 bases and J by 2 bases, with 10 bases between the two germline ends. The CDR3 sequence is 14 residues long. CDR3 nucleotides: TGTGCCAGCAGTTTTTCAGGAGGCAACACTGAAGCTTTCTTT. This gives the protein CASSFSGGNTEAFF.

A few counts support this clonotype. The genes are TRBV5-1 and TRBJ2-7; weak D call: TRBD2 (5 bases). The CDR3 sequence is 15 residues long. CDR1 and CDR2 from the germline V gene are SGHRS and YFSETQ. V shed 0 bases and J shed 3 bases, with 13 bases lying between them. DNA of the CDR3: TGCGCCAGCAGCTTGGGTGACTACCAAGACTACGAGCAGTACTTC. It translates to CASSLGDYQDYEQYF.

The sample holds a few counts of this clonotype. The chain has TRBV19 and TRBJ2-3, with D perhaps matching TRBD1 (6 bases). Trimming cost V 8 bases and J 6 bases, with 9 bases left between them. Germline assignment: CDR1 LNHDA and CDR2 SQIVND (reference sequence). This CDR3 has 11 amino acids. The CDR3 DNA is TGTGCCAGTGAGGGGGTCGATACGCAGTATTTT. This sequence encodes CASEGVDTQYF.

The chain combines TRBV28 with TRBJ2-1; no clear D. Looked up from germline, CDR1 is MDHEN and CDR2 is SYDVKM. CDR3 length equals 11 residues. Trimming stripped 2 bases from V and 8 bases from J, with 4 bases between. The CDR3 DNA is TGTGCCAGCAGTTTAATGTATGAGCAGTTCTTC. Protein: CASSLMYEQFF.

V gene TRBV12-3 or TRBV12-4 combines with J gene TRBJ2-1; 8 bases match TRBD2. This CDR3 is built from 14 residues. V was clipped by 7 bases and J by 5 bases; unmatched bases: 7. CDR3 protein: CASIQREFHNEQFF. DNA of the CDR3: TGTGCCAGCATACAGCGGGAGTTCCACAATGAGCAGTTCTTC.

The chain carries TRBV2 and TRBJ2-1; 7 nucleotides align to TRBD1. The ends lost 6 bases at V and 8 bases at J; junction bases unmatched: 4. The germline CDR1 and CDR2 sequences are SNHLY and FYNNEI. The CDR3 runs to 12 residues. The CDR3 reads CASRIGGDEQFF. DNA for the CDR3: TGTGCCAGCAGGATAGGGGGCGATGAGCAGTTCTTC.

The chain links TRBV5-4 to TRBJ2-7; D gene uncertain. CDR3 length: 14 amino acids. V was shortened by 4 bases and J by 2 bases, with 13 bases between the two germline ends. Germline V gene data show CDR1 as SGHNT and CDR2 as YYREEE (reference sequence). The CDR3 region is CASSAEYRTYEQYF. As DNA, the CDR3 is TGTGCCAGCAGCGCAGAGTACCGCACCTACGAGCAGTACTTC.

The J gene is TRBJ2-1, the V gene TRBV20-1, with 9 positions matching TRBD2. The J segment lost 2 bases and the V segment lost 0 bases, leaving 5 bases of the junction unmatched. This CDR3 spans 16 amino acids. CDR1 is DFQATT, CDR2 SNEGSKA, per germline (reference sequence). The CDR3 here is CSARDRLAETYNEQFF. The CDR3, as DNA: TGCAGTGCTAGAGATAGACTAGCGGAGACCTACAATGAGCAGTTCTTC.

J is TRBJ1-6 and V is TRBV5-1; TRBD1 matches 8 bases. The CDR3 is 17 amino acids. The J segment lost 6 bases and the V segment lost 3 bases, leaving 11 bases of the junction unmatched. Looked up from germline, CDR1 is SGHRS and CDR2 is YFSETQ. The CDR3 DNA sequence: TGCGCCAGCAGCTCCACCCGATCGGACAGGGCTAATTCACCCCTCCACTTT. Residues: CASSSTRSDRANSPLHF.

The chain links TRBV5-1 to TRBJ2-3, with D maybe TRBD1 (5 bases). This CDR3 is built from 16 residues. CDR1 SGHRS and CDR2 YFSETQ come from the germline V gene. The V gene lost 0 bases and the J gene lost 2 bases, with 13 bases spanning the gap. The CDR3 spells CASSLASQGSTDTQYF. The DNA of the CDR3 is TGCGCCAGCAGCTTGGCCTCCCAGGGATCCACAGATACGCAGTATTTT.

The gene calls are TRBV5-1 and TRBJ2-3; TRBD2 is a possible D gene (6 bases). The CDR3 loop spans 16 amino acids. V was shortened by 0 bases and J by 1 base, with 12 bases between the two germline ends. Germline loops: CDR1 SGHRS, CDR2 YFSETQ. This CDR3 reads CASSLVSGAGTDTQYF. In DNA, the CDR3 is TGCGCCAGCAGCTTGGTTAGCGGCGCGGGCACAGATACGCAGTATTTT.